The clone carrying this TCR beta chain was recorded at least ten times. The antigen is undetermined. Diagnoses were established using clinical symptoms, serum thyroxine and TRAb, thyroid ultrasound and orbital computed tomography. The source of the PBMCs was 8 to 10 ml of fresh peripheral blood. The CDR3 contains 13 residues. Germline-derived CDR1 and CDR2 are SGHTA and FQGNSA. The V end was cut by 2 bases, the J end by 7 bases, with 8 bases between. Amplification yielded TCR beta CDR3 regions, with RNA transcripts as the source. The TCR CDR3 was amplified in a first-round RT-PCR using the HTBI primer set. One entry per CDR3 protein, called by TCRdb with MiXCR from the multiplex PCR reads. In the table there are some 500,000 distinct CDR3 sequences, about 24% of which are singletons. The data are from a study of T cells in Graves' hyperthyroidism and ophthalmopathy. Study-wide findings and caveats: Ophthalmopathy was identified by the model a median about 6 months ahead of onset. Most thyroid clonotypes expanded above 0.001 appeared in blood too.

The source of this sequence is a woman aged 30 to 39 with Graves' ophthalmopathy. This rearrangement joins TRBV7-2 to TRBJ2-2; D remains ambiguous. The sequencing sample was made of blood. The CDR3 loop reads CASSLSVVGELFF. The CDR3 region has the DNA TGTGCCAGCAGCTTAAGCGTGGTCGGGGAGCTGTTTTTT.